This TCR beta chain was captured in a study of T-cell reconstitution after alpha-beta-depleted transplantation in children. Unique molecular identifiers were incorporated when the TCRbeta library was constructed. MiXCR, run by TCRdb on the PCR reads, gives a single entry per CDR3 protein. In the table there are roughly 500,000 distinct CDR3 sequences, over 9.5% of which are singletons. Trimming stripped 5 bases from V and 2 bases from J, with 13 bases between. Germline values: CDR1 LNHDA, CDR2 SQIVND (reference sequence). This CDR3 comprises 15 residues. The clonotype was recovered from a child aged 2 to 10 with inherited bone marrow failure, due to receive a stem cell transplant. The chain joins TRBV19 to TRBJ1-5; no reliable D call. The material was PBMCs, obtained before TCRalphabeta/CD19-depleted stem cell transplant. The CDR3 DNA is TGTGCCAGTAGTGTAGGGTTCTCGGGCAATCAGCCCCAGCATTTT. It encodes CASSVGFSGNQPQHF.